The 28 T cell receptor beta chains below were found in one sample sequenced in a study of response to subunit inactivated influenza vaccine. TCRdb itself ran the RT-PCR reads through MiXCR, one entry per CDR3 protein. The table records about 780,000 distinct CDR3 sequences, less than 20% of them present only once. Sequencing was performed on PBMCs from blood, taken 4 to 6 days after vaccination. The source is a man between 45 and 60 years old who received an inactivated influenza vaccine.

This clonotype was found a few times. This sequence joins TRBV5-1 and TRBJ2-7; 9 bases are shared with TRBD1. This CDR3 region has 15 residues. The germline V gene has CDR1 SGHRS and CDR2 YFSETQ. Trimming at V came to 3 bases and at J to 4 bases, leaving 8 bases not matched to a gene. CDR3 sequence (DNA): TGCGCCAGCAGCTACAGACCGGGACAGGGTTACGAGCAGTACTTC. This gives the protein CASSYRPGQGYEQYF.

The chain recombines TRBV20-1 with TRBJ2-3, with D possibly TRBD2 on 7 matching bases. The V end was cut by 6 bases, the J end by 5 bases, with 12 bases between. The CDR3 loop spans 12 amino acids. Per the germline V gene, CDR1 is DFQATT and CDR2 is SNEGSKA (reference sequence). CDR3 protein: CSAGGLRDTQYF. DNA of the CDR3: TGCAGTGCCGGGGGGCTAAGAGATACGCAGTATTTT.

The chain links TRBV15 to TRBJ2-1, with 9 bases aligning to TRBD2. The CDR3 extends over 17 amino acids. Unmatched junction bases numbered 8, after V lost 1 base and J lost 4 bases. CDR1 LNHNV and CDR2 YYDKDF come from the germline V gene (reference sequence). CDR3 sequence (DNA): TGTGCCACCAGCAGAGGGGTAAGCGGGGGGCCGTACAATGAGCAGTTCTTC. Its protein is CATSRGVSGGPYNEQFF.

In its sample, this clonotype was seen many times. The chain carries TRBV4-2 and TRBJ2-2, with TRBD2 matching 10 bases. From germline, CDR1 is LGHNA and CDR2 YNFKEQ. CDR3 length: 17 residues. Trimming removed 0 bases from V and 5 bases from J; junction bases left unmatched: 6. The CDR3 coding sequence is TGTGCCAGCAGCCAAGATGGGCTAGCGGGGGTGACCGGGGAGCTGTTTTTT. It is translated as CASSQDGLAGVTGELFF.

This clonotype has just a few counts. A read error may produce the germline difference seen at one junction end. V is TRBV20-1 and J is TRBJ2-1; the D gene is possibly TRBD1 (7 bases). There are 13 residues in the CDR3. From germline, CDR1 is DFQATT and CDR2 SNEGSKA (reference sequence). CDR3 residues: CSARGQGGYGSIF. The CDR3 DNA is TGCAGTGCTAGAGGGCAGGGGGGATACGGGTCGATCTTC.

This clonotype has a count of ten or more. The chain uses TRBV20-1 and TRBJ2-2, with 9 bases identical to TRBD1. V lost 0 bases to trimming and J lost 6 bases; unmatched junction nucleotides: 11. CDR3 length equals 17 residues. Germline V CDR1 and CDR2: DFQATT, SNEGSKA (reference sequence). Here the CDR3 reads CSARDGLQGALPGELFF. The DNA for the CDR3 is TGCAGTGCTAGAGATGGTTTACAGGGGGCCCTCCCCGGGGAGCTGTTTTTT.

The sample holds many counts of this clonotype. V and J are TRBV20-1 and TRBJ1-5, with a tentative D call TRBD1 (6 bases). CDR1 and CDR2 from the germline V gene are DFQATT and SNEGSKA (reference sequence). The CDR3 has 16 amino acids. Between the trimmed V and J ends, which lost 0 bases and 1 base, there was a span of 13 bases. The CDR3 protein is CSARDQRGASNQPQHF. Here the CDR3 DNA reads TGCAGTGCTAGAGATCAAAGGGGGGCCAGCAATCAGCCCCAGCATTTT.

This chain connects TRBV6-5 to TRBJ2-5; TRBD2 is a possible D gene (6 bases). The germline V gene has CDR1 MNHEY and CDR2 SVGAGI. The CDR3 runs to 14 residues. The germline V and J ends were trimmed by 2 bases and 5 bases, with 12 bases remaining between them. DNA of the CDR3: TGTGCCAGCAGTTACAAGTGGGGGAGGGAGACCCAGTACTTC. Its translation: CASSYKWGRETQYF.

This clonotype was observed a few times. The chain uses TRBV18 and TRBJ2-2; 7 bases align to TRBD1. Germline CDR1 reads KGHSH; CDR2 reads LQKENI. J was trimmed by 5 bases and V by 6 bases; bases with no gene match: 6. The CDR3 is 14 residues long. CDR3 bases: TGTGCCAGCTCCGGGACAGTCAAGACCGGGGAGCTGTTTTTT. It encodes CASSGTVKTGELFF.

J is TRBJ2-1 and V is TRBV11-2, with D possibly matching TRBD1 (6 bases). The CDR3 is 15 amino acids. CDR1 is SGHAT, CDR2 FQNNGV, per germline. V lost 5 bases to trimming and J lost 0 bases, with 11 bases between them. CDR3 region: CASSGTKSSYNEQFF. CDR3 nucleotides: TGTGCCAGCAGCGGGACAAAGAGCTCCTACAATGAGCAGTTCTTC.

The chain combines TRBV18 with TRBJ2-3; D is unresolved. Trimming shortened V by 0 bases and J by 4 bases, and 8 bases separated the two germline ends. The CDR3 spans 14 residues. CDR1 is KGHSH, CDR2 LQKENI, per germline. This chain's CDR3 is CASSPPWSADTQYF. In DNA, the CDR3 is TGTGCCAGCTCACCACCGTGGTCCGCAGATACGCAGTATTTT.

This sequence joins TRBV5-1 and TRBJ2-1; 9 bases are shared with TRBD1. Germline CDR1 is SGHRS and CDR2 is YFSETQ. The CDR3 covers 18 residues. Unmatched junction bases numbered 7, after V lost 0 bases and J lost 0 bases. The CDR3 DNA follows: TGCGCCAGCAGCTTGGACAGGGGGCAAATGAGCTCCTACAATGAGCAGTTCTTC. This encodes CASSLDRGQMSSYNEQFF.

The chain is built from TRBV4-3 and TRBJ2-1; 12 bases map to TRBD1. Germline CDR1 reads LGHNA; CDR2 reads YSLEER. V gave up 0 bases and J gave up 16 bases; unmatched junction bases: 7. This CDR3 has 14 residues. This CDR3 is CASSQDMRDRGRFF. CDR3 nucleotide sequence: TGCGCCAGCAGCCAAGACATGAGGGACAGGGGGCGATTCTTC.

This clonotype was observed a handful of times. The chain couples TRBV20-1 to TRBJ2-5; a possible D gene is TRBD1 (6 bases). The CDR3 is 13 amino acids. The V and J ends lost 0 bases and 1 base respectively, with 6 bases between them. Germline CDR1 is DFQATT and CDR2 is SNEGSKA (reference sequence). CDR3 DNA sequence: TGCAGTGCTAGAGAACAGGGCCAAGAGACCCAGTACTTC. Protein: CSAREQGQETQYF.

J is TRBJ2-7 and V is TRBV7-9; 8 nucleotides line up with TRBD1. From germline, CDR1 is SEHNR and CDR2 FQNEAQ (reference sequence). Trimming took 5 bases from V and 7 from J; bases not matched to a gene: 10. This CDR3 region has 14 residues. The CDR3 DNA is TGTGCCAGCAGCATAGGACAGGGAGTCGCGGAGCAGTACTTC. This encodes CASSIGQGVAEQYF.

This clonotype was detected ten times or more. The gene calls are TRBV7-6 and TRBJ2-7; 8 bases align to TRBD1. The CDR3 is 15 amino acids. CDR1 SGHVS and CDR2 FNYEAQ come from the germline V gene. After removal of 0 bases from V and 5 bases from J, the junction contained 6 bases not matched to a gene. The CDR3 reads CASSLAAGGIDEQYF. The CDR3 coding sequence is TGTGCCAGCAGCTTAGCGGCAGGGGGCATTGACGAGCAGTACTTC.

In this sample, this clonotype turned up many times. The genes are TRBV12-3 or TRBV12-4 and TRBJ1-5; no definite D call. Trimming took off 3 bases at V and 3 bases at J, with 9 bases between the two ends. CDR3 length equals 14 residues. The CDR3 loop reads CASSLGRSNQPQHF. CDR3 bases: TGTGCCAGCAGTTTGGGTAGATCCAATCAGCCCCAGCATTTT.

This chain connects TRBV7-2 to TRBJ2-3; D uncertain. CDR1 and CDR2 from the germline V gene are SGHTA and FQGNSA. The CDR3 spans 12 residues. Trimming took off 2 bases at V and 5 bases at J, with 5 bases between the two ends. CDR3 region: CASSLKKDTQYF. CDR3 bases: TGTGCCAGCAGCTTAAAGAAAGATACGCAGTATTTT.

The gene calls are TRBV29-1 and TRBJ2-5; no reliable D call. Trimming shortened V by 4 bases and J by 4 bases, and 13 bases separated the two germline ends. Germline CDR1 SQVTM, CDR2 ANQGSEA. The CDR3 is made up of 13 amino acids. CDR3 nucleotide sequence: TGCAGCGTTGGGCTGTCCTGGGGAGAGACCCAGTACTTC. This sequence encodes CSVGLSWGETQYF.

V is TRBV5-5 and J is TRBJ2-6; 8 positions agree with TRBD2. V shed 3 bases, J shed 0 bases, and the junction held 2 bases outside the gene matches. CDR3 length equals 16 residues. Germline V gene lookup returns CDR1 SGHKS and CDR2 YYEKEE (reference sequence). The chain's CDR3 is CASSYGGVSGANVLTF. The DNA of the CDR3 is TGTGCCAGCAGCTACGGGGGGGTCTCTGGGGCCAACGTCCTGACTTTC.

This clonotype appeared many times. The chain couples TRBV5-6 to TRBJ1-5; D unresolved. Germline loops: CDR1 SGHDT, CDR2 YYEEEE. This CDR3 is 17 amino acids long. V lost 0 bases and J lost 0, with 13 bases in between. In DNA, the CDR3 is TGTGCCAGCAGCTTGGGTCCGCCCCCGATTAGCAATCAGCCCCAGCATTTT. Its translation is CASSLGPPPISNQPQHF.

This chain joins TRBV21-1 and TRBJ2-5; the D segment call TRBD1 is taken from the table without a DNA check. TRBV21-1 is flagged as a pseudogene. The CDR3 totals 12 residues. CDR3 bases: TGTGCCAGCAGCAAACTGGGCCCCCCCCAGTACTTC. Residues: CASSKLGPPQYF.

This chain joins TRBV4-2 and TRBJ2-7, with no clear D. The germline CDR1 and CDR2 sequences are LGHNA and YNFKEQ. The CDR3 length is 13 residues. The ends were cut back, 10 bases at V and 4 bases at J, with 17 bases in the middle. CDR3 coding DNA: TGTGCCATCGGACCCGGGCAAAAGTACGAGCAGTACTTC. This translates into CAIGPGQKYEQYF.

There are many counts of this clonotype. The CDR3 coding sequence is TGTGCCAGCAGGCGATTTCGGGAGAGCAATCAGCCCCAGCATTTT. It specifies CASRRFRESNQPQHF. This chain joins TRBV28 and TRBJ1-5; no definite D call. CDR1 MDHEN and CDR2 SYDVKM come from the germline V gene. The CDR3 is 15 amino acids. V was trimmed by 6 bases and J by 1 base, leaving 13 bases between them.

This chain links TRBV4-3 with TRBJ2-1, with TRBD1 identical over 10 bases. Per germline, CDR1 LGHNA and CDR2 YSLEER. The CDR3 contains 14 residues. The ends lost 4 bases at V and 7 bases at J; junction bases unmatched: 4. The chain's CDR3 is CASSLEGQGNEQFF. In DNA form, the CDR3 reads TGCGCCAGCAGCCTCGAGGGACAGGGGAATGAGCAGTTCTTC.

This rearrangement joins TRBV24-1 to TRBJ2-5; D might be TRBD1 (5 bases). V gave up 2 bases and J gave up 2 bases, with 11 bases separating them. The CDR3 contains 15 residues. CDR1 is KGHDR, CDR2 SFDVKD, per germline. In nucleotides, the CDR3 is TGTGCCACCAGTGATTCCGGCAGGGCTCAAGAGACCCAGTACTTC. Its protein product is CATSDSGRAQETQYF.

V gene TRBV7-9 combines with J gene TRBJ2-5, with D possibly being TRBD1 or TRBD2 (5 bases each). CDR1 SEHNR and CDR2 FQNEAQ come from the germline V gene (reference sequence). V was pared by 5 bases and J by 2 bases, with 12 bases between. This CDR3 comprises 14 residues. The chain's CDR3 is CASSRDLAQETQYF. The CDR3, as DNA: TGTGCCAGCAGCCGGGACCTCGCTCAAGAGACCCAGTACTTC.

This clonotype was seen only a few times. The chain joins TRBV20-1 to TRBJ1-5; the D is unclear. Germline assignment: CDR1 DFQATT and CDR2 SNEGSKA (reference sequence). CDR3 length: 14 amino acids. Trimming stripped 3 bases from V and 3 bases from J, with 12 bases between. The CDR3 DNA sequence: TGCAGTGCTAGTCGGTCACAGAACAATCAGCCCCAGCATTTT. Encoded protein: CSASRSQNNQPQHF.